The 2 T cell receptor beta chains below come from one sample, sequenced in a study of cytomegalovirus exposure and HLA in healthy donors. Primers: 60 Vbeta forward and 13 Jbeta reverse. TCRdb's table, derived via immunoSEQ multiplex PCR, lists solely in-frame clones and lacks some. The data show about 180,000 clones, about 80% seen once. Sequences were obtained from PBMCs. These receptors all stem from a man aged 30-40 years in good health and CMV-seronegative.

This clone was counted only a few times. The chain uses TRBV29-1 and TRBJ2-2, with 11 bases identical to TRBD2. Trimming took 2 bases from V and 7 from J; bases not matched to a gene: 12. Germline V gene lookup returns CDR1 SQVTM and CDR2 ANQGSEA. This CDR3 is 17 amino acids long. The CDR3 DNA sequence: TGCAGCGTTGAATGGTCTAGCGGGGGGTCAGTTGGCGGGGAGCTGTTTTTT. Amino acids: CSVEWSSGGSVGGELFF.

This clone was counted once. This chain connects TRBV4-2 to TRBJ2-7, with TRBD2 as a possible D gene (6 bases). The ends were cut back, 2 bases at V and 5 bases at J, with 16 bases in the middle. Germline CDR1 reads LGHNA; CDR2 reads YNFKEQ. This CDR3 region has 15 residues. The CDR3 DNA reads TGTGCCAGCAGCCAAAGAGGGCTAGCGCGGGACGAGCAGTACTTC. Protein product: CASSQRGLARDEQYF.